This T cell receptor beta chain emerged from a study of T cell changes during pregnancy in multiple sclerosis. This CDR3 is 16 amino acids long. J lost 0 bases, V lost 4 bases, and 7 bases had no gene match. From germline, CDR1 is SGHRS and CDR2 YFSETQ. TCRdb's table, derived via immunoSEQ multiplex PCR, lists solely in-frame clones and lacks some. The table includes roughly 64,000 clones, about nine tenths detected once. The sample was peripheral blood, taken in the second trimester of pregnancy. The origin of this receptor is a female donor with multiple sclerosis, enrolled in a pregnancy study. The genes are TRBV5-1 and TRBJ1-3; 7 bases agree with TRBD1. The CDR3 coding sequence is TGCGCCAGCAGCGCCACAGGGGCGAGCTCTGGAAACACCATATATTTT. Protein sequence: CASSATGASSGNTIYF.